This TCR beta chain originates from a study of T cells expressing NK-cell markers (TCRdb year 2020). About the study as a whole: In sorted CD3+CD56+NKG2C+, CD3+CD56+NKG2C- and CD3+CD56-NKG2C+ T-cell subsets from eight or nine donors, TCR beta-chain repertoires were profiled. Among the eight sequenced donors, only one was HCMV-seronegative, while the other seven were HCMV-seropositive. The study sequenced eight donors, all healthy volunteers chosen at random: three men and five women. The libraries were sequenced on Illumina HiSeq 2000/2500, MiSeq or NextSeq, producing 2 x 150 bp reads. The research as a whole found: For over five donors, the dominant CD3+CD56+NKG2C+ clonotypes were among the top 10 CD8+ clonotypes and accounted for about 1.0-7.0% of CD8+ T cells. Those dominant clonotypes were again the most abundant among CD3+CD56-NKG2C+ cells in a few donors, at 28.3-60.1%. It remained unclear whether the expanded NKG2C-expressing T cell clones were specific for HCMV antigens.

The germline V gene provides CDR1 LGHNA and CDR2 YNFKEQ. Measured from the cysteine to the phenylalanine, the CDR3 is 16 residues long. DNA was not recorded. On this clonotype: Its specific antigen is unknown.

HCMV-specific IgG was detected in serum with a commercial ELISA kit to determine HCMV serostatus. Peripheral blood mononuclear cells were isolated from blood by Ficoll density gradient centrifugation. The sequencer was an Illumina HiSeq 2000. The TCR beta cDNA libraries were made using 5'RACE template switching, a step that added both a universal primer site and unique molecular identifiers. Priming for cDNA synthesis came from the TCR beta constant segment, and two successive PCR amplification steps followed. The original methods were these. Reads were demultiplexed and grouped by UMI with MIGEC, and clonotypes were assembled and quantified with MiTCR. To exclude erroneous sequences, any TCR cDNA sequence not supported by at least two reads was discarded. Downstream repertoire analysis used the tcR package, and clonotypes were matched across fractions by CDR3 nucleotide sequence plus V segment. VDJmatch was used to annotate antigen specificity against VDJdb, with one amino acid substitution in CDR3 permitted. TCRdb reprocessed the reads and provides one entry for every CDR3 protein sequence; no DNA is given. None of the V and J calls come from the authors' own analysis; TCRdb made them. The sample's table lists a count of 500,000 or so distinct CDR3 sequences. The ten largest account for approximately 3.6% of the sample.

Source material: blood T cells: a sorted CD56 or NKG2C T cell subset, CD4+ or CD8+ T cells, or bulk PBMC T cells (not recorded which). The chain uses TRBV4-2 and TRBJ2-1; the TRBD2 assignment by TCRdb is unverifiable without DNA. The TCR sequence derives from a man aged 18 to 29 in good health. Donor details come from another sample of the same person, matched by shared clones. The CDR3 loop reads CASSQVRDSFYNEQFF.